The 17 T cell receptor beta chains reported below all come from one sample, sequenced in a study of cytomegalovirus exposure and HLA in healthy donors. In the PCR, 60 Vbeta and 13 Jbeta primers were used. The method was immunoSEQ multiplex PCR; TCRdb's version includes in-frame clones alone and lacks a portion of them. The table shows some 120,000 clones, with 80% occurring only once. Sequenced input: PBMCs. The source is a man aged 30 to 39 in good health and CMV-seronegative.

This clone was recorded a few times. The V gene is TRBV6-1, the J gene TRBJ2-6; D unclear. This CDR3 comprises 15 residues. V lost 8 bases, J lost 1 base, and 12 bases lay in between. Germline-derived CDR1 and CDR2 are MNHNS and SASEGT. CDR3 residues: CASEGAGSGANVLTF. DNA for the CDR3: TGTGCCAGCGAAGGAGCCGGTTCTGGGGCCAACGTCCTGACTTTC.

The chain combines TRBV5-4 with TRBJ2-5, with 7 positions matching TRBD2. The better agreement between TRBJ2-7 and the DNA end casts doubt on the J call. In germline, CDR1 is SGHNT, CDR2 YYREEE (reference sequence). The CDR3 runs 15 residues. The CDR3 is CASSSQWGGAYEQYF. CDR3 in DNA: TGTGCCAGCAGCTCGCAGTGGGGGGGAGCCTACGAGCAGTACTTC.

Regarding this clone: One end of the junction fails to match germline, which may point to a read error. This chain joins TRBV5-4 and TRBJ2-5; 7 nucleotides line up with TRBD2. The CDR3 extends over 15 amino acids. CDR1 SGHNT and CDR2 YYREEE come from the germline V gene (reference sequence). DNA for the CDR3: TGTGCCAGCAGCAGGGGCGGGGGTGCACAAGAGGCCCAGTACTTC. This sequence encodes CASSRGGGAQEAQYF.

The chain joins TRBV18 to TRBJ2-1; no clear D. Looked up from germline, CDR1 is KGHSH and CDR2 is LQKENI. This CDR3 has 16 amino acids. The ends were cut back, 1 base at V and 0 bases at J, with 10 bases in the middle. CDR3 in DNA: TGTGCCAGCTCACCACAGCTAACGAGCTCCTACAATGAGCAGTTCTTC. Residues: CASSPQLTSSYNEQFF.

The CDR3 sequence is CASSLILNTEAFF. CDR3 sequence (DNA): TGTGCCAGTAGTTTAATCTTGAACACTGAAGCTTTCTTT. The chain joins TRBV19 to TRBJ1-1; no clear D gene. From germline, CDR1 is LNHDA and CDR2 SQIVND (reference sequence). The CDR3 extends over 13 amino acids. V was pared by 5 bases and J by 0 bases, with 7 bases between. The full variable domain, rest sourced from reference TRBV19 and TRBJ1-1, is DGGITQSPKYLFRKEGQNVTLSCEQNLNHDAMYWYRQDPGQGLRLIYYSQIVNDFQKGDIAEGYSVSREKKESFPLTVTSAQKNPTAFYLCASSLILNTEAFFGQGTRLTVV.

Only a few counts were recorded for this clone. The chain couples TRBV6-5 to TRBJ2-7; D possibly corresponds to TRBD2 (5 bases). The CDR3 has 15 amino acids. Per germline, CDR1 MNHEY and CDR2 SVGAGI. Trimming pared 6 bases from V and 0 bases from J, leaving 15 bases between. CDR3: CASSDFGRGSYEQYF. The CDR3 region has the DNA TGTGCCAGCAGCGACTTTGGACGGGGCTCCTACGAGCAGTACTTC.

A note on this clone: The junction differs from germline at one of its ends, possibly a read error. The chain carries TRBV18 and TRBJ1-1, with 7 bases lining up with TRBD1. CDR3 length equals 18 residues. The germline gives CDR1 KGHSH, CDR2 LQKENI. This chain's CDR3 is CASSPRGDVRTANTKAFF. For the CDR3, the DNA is TGTGCCAGCTCACCCAGGGGGGACGTTCGAACGGCGAACACTAAAGCTTTCTTT.

In DNA, the CDR3 is TGTGCCAGCTTGGGACACGGAGACGAAAAACTGTTTTTT. It encodes CASLGHGDEKLFF. This chain joins TRBV28 and TRBJ1-4, with D perhaps TRBD1 (6 bases). The CDR3 is 13 residues long. CDR1 and CDR2 (germline): MDHEN, SYDVKM. V lost 8 bases, J lost 8 bases, and 15 bases lay in between.

The DNA of the CDR3 is TGTGCCAGCAGCCTTCCGGGACTAGCCAAAAACATTCAGTACTTC. Its translation: CASSLPGLAKNIQYF. V and J are TRBV4-2 and TRBJ2-4; tentatively, D is TRBD2 (6 bases). Per the germline V gene, CDR1 is LGHNA and CDR2 is YNFKEQ. The CDR3 has 15 amino acids. The ends were cut back, 4 bases at V and 0 bases at J, with 10 bases in the middle.

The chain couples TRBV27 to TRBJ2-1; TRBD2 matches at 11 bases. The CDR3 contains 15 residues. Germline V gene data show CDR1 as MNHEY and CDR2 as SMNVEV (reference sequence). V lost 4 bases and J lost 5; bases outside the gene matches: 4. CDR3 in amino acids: CASSSGTSGNNEQFF. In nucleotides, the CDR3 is TGTGCCAGCAGTTCCGGGACTAGCGGCAACAATGAGCAGTTCTTC.

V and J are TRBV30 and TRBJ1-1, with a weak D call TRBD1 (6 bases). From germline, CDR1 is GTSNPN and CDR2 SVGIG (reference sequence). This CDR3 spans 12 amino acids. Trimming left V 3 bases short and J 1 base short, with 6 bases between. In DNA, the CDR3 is TGTGCCTGGAGGGACAGGAACACTGAAGCTTTCTTT. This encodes CAWRDRNTEAFF.

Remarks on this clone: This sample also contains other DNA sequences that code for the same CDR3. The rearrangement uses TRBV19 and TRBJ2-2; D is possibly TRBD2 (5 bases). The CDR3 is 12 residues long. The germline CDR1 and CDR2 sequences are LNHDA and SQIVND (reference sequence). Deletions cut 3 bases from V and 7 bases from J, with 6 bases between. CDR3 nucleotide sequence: TGTGCCAGTAGTATCGGAGGCGGGGAGCTGTTTTTT. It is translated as CASSIGGGELFF.

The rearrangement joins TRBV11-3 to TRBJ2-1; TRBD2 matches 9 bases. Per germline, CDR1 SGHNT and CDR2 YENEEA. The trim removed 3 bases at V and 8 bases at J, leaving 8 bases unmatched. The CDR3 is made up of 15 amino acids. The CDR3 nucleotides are TGTGCCAGCAGCTTGGCGCGGGAGGGGTTCGATGAGCAGTTCTTC. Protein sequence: CASSLAREGFDEQFF.

CDR3 protein: CAISESADRYNEQFF. The CDR3 DNA is TGTGCCATCAGTGAGTCGGCGGACAGATACAATGAGCAGTTCTTC. The rearrangement joins TRBV10-3 to TRBJ2-1; maybe TRBD1 (6 bases). The germline V gene has CDR1 ENHRY and CDR2 SYGVKD. CDR3 length: 15 amino acids. V was cut by 0 bases and J by 4 bases, with 10 bases left in between.

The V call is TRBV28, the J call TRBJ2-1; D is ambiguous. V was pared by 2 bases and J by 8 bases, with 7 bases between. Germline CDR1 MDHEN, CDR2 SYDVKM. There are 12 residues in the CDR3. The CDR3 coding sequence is TGTGCCAGCAGTTTAGTAATCTATGAGCAGTTCTTC. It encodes CASSLVIYEQFF.

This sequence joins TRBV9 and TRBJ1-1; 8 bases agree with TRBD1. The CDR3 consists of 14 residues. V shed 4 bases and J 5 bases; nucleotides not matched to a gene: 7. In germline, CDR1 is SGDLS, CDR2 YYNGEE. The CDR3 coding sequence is TGTGCCAGCAGCCCAGACAGGGGACAAACTGAAGCTTTCTTT. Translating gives CASSPDRGQTEAFF.

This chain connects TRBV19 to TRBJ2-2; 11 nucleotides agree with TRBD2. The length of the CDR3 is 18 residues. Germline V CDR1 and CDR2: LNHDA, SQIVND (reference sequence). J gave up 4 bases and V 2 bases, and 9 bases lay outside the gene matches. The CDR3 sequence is CASSIKRTSGFGTGELFF. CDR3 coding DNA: TGTGCCAGTAGTATAAAGAGGACTAGCGGGTTTGGCACCGGGGAGCTGTTTTTT.